This passage covers 16 T cell receptor beta chains from one sample sequenced in a study of blood T cell repertoires in COVID-19. The method was immunoSEQ multiplex PCR; TCRdb's version includes in-frame clones alone and lacks a portion of them. The sample has under 150,000 clones, around 84% seen once. The specimen was peripheral blood. The receptors derive from a man in his sixties with active or convalescent COVID-19.

The chain couples TRBV7-2 to TRBJ2-6; D gene unclear. The CDR3 runs to 16 residues. The V and J ends lost 5 bases and 0 bases respectively, with 11 bases between them. Germline loops: CDR1 SGHTA, CDR2 FQGNSA. The CDR3 protein is CASSLQATSGANVLTF. As DNA, the CDR3 is TGTGCCAGCAGCCTCCAGGCGACCTCTGGGGCCAACGTCCTGACTTTC.

The chain combines TRBV7-2 with TRBJ1-5, with D unclear. Germline lookup yields CDR1 SGHTA and CDR2 FQGNSA. V was shortened by 5 bases and J by 2 bases, with 16 bases between the two germline ends. This CDR3 comprises 16 residues. The CDR3 nucleotides read TGTGCCAGCAGCCACCGGGGAGGGTGGGGCAATCAGCCCCAGCATTTT. Translated, it gives CASSHRGGWGNQPQHF.

Here the CDR3 DNA reads TGTGCCAGCAGCCCCGTGACAGGCCGGAACACTGAAGCTTTCTTT. It yields the protein CASSPVTGRNTEAFF. The V and J genes are TRBV14 and TRBJ1-1; D possibly corresponds to TRBD1 (6 bases). The V gene's germline CDR1 is SGHDN and CDR2 FVKESK. The V end was cut by 4 bases, the J end by 1 base, with 13 bases between. The CDR3 loop spans 15 amino acids.

This clone was detected once. This chain connects TRBV24-1 to TRBJ2-1; D gene unclear. Trimming shortened V by 5 bases and J by 0 bases, and 16 bases separated the two germline ends. The germline V gene encodes CDR1 KGHDR and CDR2 SFDVKD. There are 17 residues in the CDR3. CDR3 in amino acids: CATSARLGPSSYNEQFF. CDR3 nucleotides: TGTGCCACCAGTGCCAGACTCGGTCCTAGCTCCTACAATGAGCAGTTCTTC.

V usage is TRBV30 and J usage is TRBJ1-2, with D maybe TRBD1 (5 bases). The CDR3 has 15 residues. V was cut by 3 bases and J by 1 base, with 15 bases left in between. Germline V gene lookup returns CDR1 GTSNPN and CDR2 SVGIG (reference sequence). CDR3 nucleotide sequence: TGTGCCTGGAGGCCGGGGGTTGGGTTTAACTATGGCTACACCTTC. This sequence encodes CAWRPGVGFNYGYTF.

The gene calls are TRBV11-2 and TRBJ2-2, with TRBD1 as a possible D gene (6 bases). Germline values: CDR1 SGHAT, CDR2 FQNNGV. The CDR3 length is 17 residues. The ends were cut back, 5 bases at V and 1 base at J, with 17 bases in the middle. CDR3: CASSAIQGLGNTGELFF. The DNA for the CDR3 is TGTGCCAGCAGCGCAATCCAGGGGTTAGGGAACACCGGGGAGCTGTTTTTT.

The CDR3 region has the DNA TGTGCCAGCAGTCCTCGGACTTTGAACACTGAAGCTTTCTTT. Translated, it gives CASSPRTLNTEAFF. The chain links TRBV6-5 to TRBJ1-1; D remains ambiguous. The CDR3 runs 14 residues. Trimming took 5 bases from V and 0 from J, leaving 10 bases between them. Per germline, CDR1 MNHEY and CDR2 SVGAGI.

This chain joins TRBV3-1 (or the pseudogene TRBV3-2) and TRBJ1-5; the match to TRBD1 covers 9 bases. V was clipped by 1 base and J by 4 bases; unmatched bases: 5. This CDR3 has 16 amino acids. Germline V lookup: CDR1 LGHDT, CDR2 YNNKEL (reference sequence). The CDR3 loop reads CASSQGRGQGNQPQHF. The DNA for the CDR3 is TGTGCCAGCAGCCAAGGGAGAGGACAGGGGAATCAGCCCCAGCATTTT.

The chain couples TRBV4-3 to TRBJ2-3; no firm D call. CDR1 and CDR2 from the germline V gene are LGHNA and YSLEER. CDR3 length: 13 amino acids. Between the trimmed V and J ends, which lost 0 bases and 11 bases, there was a span of 12 bases. The CDR3 loop reads CASSQDSREEQYF. The CDR3 DNA reads TGCGCCAGCAGCCAAGATTCCCGAGAGGAGCAGTATTTT.

This chain connects TRBV27 to TRBJ2-1; 7 bases fit TRBD2. Germline CDR1 MNHEY, CDR2 SMNVEV (reference sequence). The V and J ends lost 6 bases and 0 bases, in that order; junction bases with no gene match: 2. This CDR3 has 14 residues. CDR3 residues: CASRRLASYNEQFF. CDR3 nucleotides: TGTGCCAGCAGGCGACTAGCCTCCTACAATGAGCAGTTCTTC.

This chain links TRBV7-2 with TRBJ1-2; TRBD1 aligns across 11 bases. The CDR3 consists of 14 residues. The germline V gene encodes CDR1 SGHTA and CDR2 FQGNSA. Unmatched junction bases numbered 3, after V lost 6 bases and J lost 3 bases. The DNA of the CDR3 is TGTGCCAGCAGATGGACAGGGGGCGACTATGGCTACACCTTC. This translates into CASRWTGGDYGYTF.

This clone was observed a few times. V usage is TRBV11-3 and J usage is TRBJ2-2, with D possibly matching TRBD1 (5 bases). V lost 5 bases to trimming and J lost 4 bases, with 8 bases between them. CDR3 size: 13 residues. The V gene's germline CDR1 is SGHNT and CDR2 YENEEA. The CDR3 loop reads CASSAGSTGELFF. CDR3 in DNA: TGTGCCAGCAGCGCAGGGTCCACCGGGGAGCTGTTTTTT.

This rearrangement joins TRBV19 to TRBJ1-5; possible D gene TRBD1, 5 bases. The CDR3 is 14 residues long. The V gene's germline CDR1 is LNHDA and CDR2 SQIVND (reference sequence). The V and J ends lost 8 bases and 0 bases respectively, with 11 bases between them. The CDR3 here is CASHRSPSNQPQHF. In DNA, the CDR3 is TGTGCCAGTCACAGGAGTCCTAGCAATCAGCCCCAGCATTTT.

V and J are TRBV7-6 and TRBJ2-2; 11 bases fit TRBD2. Trimming at V came to 1 base and at J to 5 bases, leaving 6 bases not matched to a gene. In germline, CDR1 is SGHVS, CDR2 FNYEAQ. The CDR3 totals 17 residues. Written as DNA, the CDR3 is TGTGCCAGCAGCTTAGTGCTCAGGACTAGCGGGACCGGGGAGCTGTTTTTT. It is translated as CASSLVLRTSGTGELFF.

This clone appeared a few times. This chain joins TRBV4-1 and TRBJ2-7, with 10 nucleotides matching TRBD1. V was clipped by 4 bases and J by 1 base; unmatched bases: 4. Germline V gene lookup returns CDR1 MGHRA and CDR2 YSYEKL. CDR3 length: 15 amino acids. In nucleotides, the CDR3 is TGCGCCAGCAGCCCAGGGACAGGGGATTCCTACGAGCAGTACTTC. Protein: CASSPGTGDSYEQYF.

This clone was seen just once. The chain combines TRBV10-2 with TRBJ2-7; 10 nucleotides match TRBD1. Per the germline V gene, CDR1 is WSHSY and CDR2 is SAAADI. Losses at the gene ends were 6 bases for V and 6 bases for J; bases not matched to a gene: 8. The CDR3 loop spans 14 amino acids. The DNA of the CDR3 is TGCGCCAGCAGCCCAAGCCGGACAGGGGGCGAGCAGTACTTC. This sequence encodes CASSPSRTGGEQYF.